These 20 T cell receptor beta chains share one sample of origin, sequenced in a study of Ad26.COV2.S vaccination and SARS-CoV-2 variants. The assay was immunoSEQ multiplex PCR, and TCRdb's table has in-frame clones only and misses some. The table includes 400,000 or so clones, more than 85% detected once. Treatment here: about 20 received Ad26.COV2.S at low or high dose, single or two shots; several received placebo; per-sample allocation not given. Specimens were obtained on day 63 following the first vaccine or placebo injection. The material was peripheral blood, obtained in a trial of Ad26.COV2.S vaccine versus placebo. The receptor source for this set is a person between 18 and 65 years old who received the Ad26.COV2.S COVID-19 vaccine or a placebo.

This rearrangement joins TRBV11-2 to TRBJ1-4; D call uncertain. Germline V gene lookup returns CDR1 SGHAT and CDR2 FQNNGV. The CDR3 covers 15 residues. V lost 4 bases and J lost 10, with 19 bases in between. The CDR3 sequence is CASSSLPGVEGKLFF. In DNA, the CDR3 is TGTGCCAGCAGCTCCCTTCCCGGGGTTGAAGGAAAACTGTTTTTT.

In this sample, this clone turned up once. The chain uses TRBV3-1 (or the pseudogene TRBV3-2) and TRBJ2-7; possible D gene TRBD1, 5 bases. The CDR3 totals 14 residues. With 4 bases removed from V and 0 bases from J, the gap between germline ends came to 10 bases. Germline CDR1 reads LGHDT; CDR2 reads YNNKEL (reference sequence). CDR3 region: CASSRQGSSYEQYF. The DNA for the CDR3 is TGTGCCAGCAGCCGTCAGGGCAGCTCCTACGAGCAGTACTTC.

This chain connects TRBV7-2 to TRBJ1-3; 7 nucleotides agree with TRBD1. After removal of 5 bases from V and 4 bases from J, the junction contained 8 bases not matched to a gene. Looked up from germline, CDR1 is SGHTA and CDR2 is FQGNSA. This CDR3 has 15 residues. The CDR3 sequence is CASSPRGPTGNTIYF. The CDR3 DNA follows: TGTGCCAGCAGCCCGAGGGGGCCGACAGGAAACACCATATATTTT.

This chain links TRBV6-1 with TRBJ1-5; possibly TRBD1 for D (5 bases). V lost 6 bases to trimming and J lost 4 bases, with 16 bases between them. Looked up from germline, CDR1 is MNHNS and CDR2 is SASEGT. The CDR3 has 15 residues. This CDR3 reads CASRLTGGENQPQHF. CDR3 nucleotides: TGTGCCAGCAGACTAACAGGAGGAGAAAATCAGCCCCAGCATTTT.

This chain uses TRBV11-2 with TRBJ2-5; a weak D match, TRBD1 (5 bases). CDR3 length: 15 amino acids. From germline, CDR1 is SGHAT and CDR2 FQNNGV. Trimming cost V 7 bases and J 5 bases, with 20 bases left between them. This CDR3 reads CASTFEGAVRETQYF. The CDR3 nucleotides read TGTGCCAGCACCTTCGAAGGGGCCGTGCGGGAGACCCAGTACTTC.

The CDR3 is CASSLGRPQGANYGYTF. In DNA form, the CDR3 reads TGTGCCAGCAGCTTGGGGCGGCCACAGGGGGCTAACTATGGCTACACCTTC. The chain carries TRBV5-8 and TRBJ1-2, with TRBD1 identical over 8 bases. The CDR3 covers 17 residues. The junction had 7 bases not matched to a gene; V was cut back by 0 bases and J by 0 bases. In germline, CDR1 is SGHTS, CDR2 YDEGEE.

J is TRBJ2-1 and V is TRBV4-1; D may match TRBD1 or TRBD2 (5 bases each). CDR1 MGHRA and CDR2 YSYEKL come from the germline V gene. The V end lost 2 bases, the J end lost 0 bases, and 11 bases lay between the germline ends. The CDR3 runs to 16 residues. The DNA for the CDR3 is TGCGCCAGCAGCCAACCGGGGCGGACCTCCTACAATGAGCAGTTCTTC. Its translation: CASSQPGRTSYNEQFF.

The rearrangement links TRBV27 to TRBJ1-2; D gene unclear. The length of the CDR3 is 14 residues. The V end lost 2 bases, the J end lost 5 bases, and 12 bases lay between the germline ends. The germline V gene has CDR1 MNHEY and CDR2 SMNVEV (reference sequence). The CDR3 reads CASSLRGQGYGYTF. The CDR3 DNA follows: TGTGCCAGCAGTTTAAGAGGGCAAGGGTATGGCTACACCTTC.

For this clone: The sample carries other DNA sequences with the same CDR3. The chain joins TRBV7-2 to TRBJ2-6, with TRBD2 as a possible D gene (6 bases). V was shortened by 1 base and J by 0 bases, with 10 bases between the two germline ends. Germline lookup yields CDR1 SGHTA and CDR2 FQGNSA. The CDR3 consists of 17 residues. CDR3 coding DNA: TGTGCCAGCAGCTTAGTAGCCGGGGGCTCTGGGGCCAACGTCCTGACTTTC. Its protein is CASSLVAGGSGANVLTF.

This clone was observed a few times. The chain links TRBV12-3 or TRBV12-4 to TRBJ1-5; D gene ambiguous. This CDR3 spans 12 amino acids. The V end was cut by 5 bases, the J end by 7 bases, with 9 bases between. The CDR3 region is CASSRTVQPQHF. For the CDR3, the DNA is TGTGCCAGCAGTCGGACGGTGCAGCCCCAGCATTTT.

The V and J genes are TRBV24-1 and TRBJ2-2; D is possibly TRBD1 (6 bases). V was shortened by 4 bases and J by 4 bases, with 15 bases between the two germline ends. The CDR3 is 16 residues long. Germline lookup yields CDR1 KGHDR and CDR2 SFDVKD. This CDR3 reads CATSDGQRGATGELFF. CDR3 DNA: TGTGCCACCAGTGACGGACAGCGAGGGGCCACCGGGGAGCTGTTTTTT.

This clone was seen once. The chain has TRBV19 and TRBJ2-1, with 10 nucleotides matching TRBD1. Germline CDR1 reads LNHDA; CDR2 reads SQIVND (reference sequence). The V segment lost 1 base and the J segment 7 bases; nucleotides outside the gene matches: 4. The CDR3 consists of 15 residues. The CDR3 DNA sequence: TGTGCCAGTAGTATAGCGGGACAGGGGTTGAATGAGCAGTTCTTC. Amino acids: CASSIAGQGLNEQFF.

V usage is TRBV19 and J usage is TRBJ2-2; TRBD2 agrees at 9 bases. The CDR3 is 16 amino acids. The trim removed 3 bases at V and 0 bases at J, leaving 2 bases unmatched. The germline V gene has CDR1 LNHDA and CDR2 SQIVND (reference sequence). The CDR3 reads CASSIAGGTNTGELFF. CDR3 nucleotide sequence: TGTGCCAGTAGTATTGCGGGGGGGACGAACACCGGGGAGCTGTTTTTT.

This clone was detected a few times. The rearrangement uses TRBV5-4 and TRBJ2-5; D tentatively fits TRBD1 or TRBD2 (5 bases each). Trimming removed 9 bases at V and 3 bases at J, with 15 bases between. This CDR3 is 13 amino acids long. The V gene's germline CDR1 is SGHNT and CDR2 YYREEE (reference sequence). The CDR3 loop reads CATLRGDEETQYF. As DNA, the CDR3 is TGTGCCACCCTAAGGGGAGATGAAGAGACCCAGTACTTC.

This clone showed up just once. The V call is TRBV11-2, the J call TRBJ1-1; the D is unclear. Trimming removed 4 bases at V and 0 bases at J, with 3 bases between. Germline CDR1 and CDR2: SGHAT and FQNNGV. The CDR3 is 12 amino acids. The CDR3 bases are TGTGCCAGCAGCTCGGTGAACACTGAAGCTTTCTTT. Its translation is CASSSVNTEAFF.

The CDR3 sequence is CASKTGEANEKLFF. DNA for the CDR3: TGTGCCAGCAAAACAGGGGAAGCTAATGAAAAACTGTTTTTT. V usage is TRBV2 and J usage is TRBJ1-4; 7 positions match TRBD1. The CDR3 spans 14 residues. Germline-derived CDR1 and CDR2 are SNHLY and FYNNEI. Trimming removed 7 bases from V and 3 bases from J; junction bases left unmatched: 5.

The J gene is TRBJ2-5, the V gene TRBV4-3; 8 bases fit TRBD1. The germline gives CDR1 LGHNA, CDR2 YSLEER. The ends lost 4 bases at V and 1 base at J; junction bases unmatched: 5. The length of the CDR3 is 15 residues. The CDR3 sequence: CASSPRTGTQETQYF. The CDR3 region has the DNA TGCGCCAGCAGCCCAAGGACAGGGACCCAAGAGACCCAGTACTTC.

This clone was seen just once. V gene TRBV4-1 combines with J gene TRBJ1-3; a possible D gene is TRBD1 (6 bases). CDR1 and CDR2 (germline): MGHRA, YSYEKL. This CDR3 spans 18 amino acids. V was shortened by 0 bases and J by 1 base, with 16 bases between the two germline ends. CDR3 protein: CASSQDGGGGKSGNTIYF. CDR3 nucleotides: TGCGCCAGCAGCCAAGATGGGGGCGGGGGAAAGTCTGGAAACACCATATATTTT.

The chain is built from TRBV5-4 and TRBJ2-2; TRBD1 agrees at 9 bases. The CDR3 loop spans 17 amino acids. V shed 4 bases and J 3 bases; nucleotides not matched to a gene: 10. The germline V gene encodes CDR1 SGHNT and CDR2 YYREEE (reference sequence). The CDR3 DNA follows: TGTGCCAGCAGCCTCCCACAGGGGGCCGGGTACACCGGGGAGCTGTTTTTT. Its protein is CASSLPQGAGYTGELFF.

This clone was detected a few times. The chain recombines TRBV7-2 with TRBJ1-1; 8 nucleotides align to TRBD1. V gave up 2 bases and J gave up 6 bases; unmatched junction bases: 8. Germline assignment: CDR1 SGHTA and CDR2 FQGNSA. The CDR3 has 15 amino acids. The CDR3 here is CASSLSGGVSPEAFF. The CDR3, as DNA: TGTGCCAGCAGCTTATCAGGGGGCGTTAGCCCTGAAGCTTTCTTT.